One sample yielded the 10 T cell receptor beta chains listed below, sequenced in a study of blood T cell repertoires in COVID-19. This table comes from immunoSEQ multiplex PCR, and its TCRdb copy is limited to in-frame clones, with some not included. The table records about 130,000 clones, just under 85% of them present only once. The sample comprised peripheral blood. The receptors stem from a human donor in a cohort sampled during active COVID-19.

The gene calls are TRBV12-3 or TRBV12-4 and TRBJ2-7, with 8 nucleotides matching TRBD1. The CDR3 contains 13 residues. The ends lost 5 bases at V and 3 bases at J; junction bases unmatched: 3. The CDR3 sequence is CASSGQGNYEQYF. In nucleotides, the CDR3 is TGTGCCAGCAGTGGACAGGGCAACTACGAGCAGTACTTC.

The chain combines TRBV11-1 with TRBJ2-2, with 10 bases that match TRBD1. The CDR3 consists of 14 residues. The germline V gene has CDR1 SGHAT and CDR2 FQDESV (reference sequence). V lost 6 bases and J lost 4; bases outside the gene matches: 2. This CDR3 is CASRRTGGTGELFF. The CDR3 nucleotides are TGTGCCAGCAGACGGACAGGGGGCACCGGGGAGCTGTTTTTT.

The chain uses TRBV6-2 or TRBV6-3 and TRBJ1-2, with a tentative D call TRBD1 (6 bases). There are 14 residues in the CDR3. V was pared by 3 bases and J by 2 bases, with 10 bases between. Germline-derived CDR1 and CDR2 are MNHEY and SVGEGT. This CDR3 is CASSYTGLNYGYTF. CDR3 bases: TGTGCCAGCAGTTATACAGGGCTCAACTATGGCTACACCTTC.

J is TRBJ1-2 and V is TRBV18; 7 bases fit TRBD1. The CDR3 is 13 amino acids. With 3 bases clipped from V and 5 bases from J, the junction kept 3 bases outside the gene matches. From germline, CDR1 is KGHSH and CDR2 LQKENI. The CDR3 DNA reads TGTGCCAGCTCACCTGACAGGGCTTATGGCTACACCTTC. It specifies CASSPDRAYGYTF.

The gene calls are TRBV19 and TRBJ1-2; 11 nucleotides agree with TRBD1. Germline lookup yields CDR1 LNHDA and CDR2 SQIVND (reference sequence). This CDR3 spans 16 amino acids. The junction had 12 bases not matched to a gene; V was cut back by 4 bases and J by 8 bases. The CDR3 reads CASSTDRTGGWFGYTF. The CDR3 DNA sequence: TGTGCCAGTAGTACCGATCGGACAGGGGGCTGGTTCGGCTACACCTTC.

CDR3 nucleotides: TGTGCCAGCAGCTTCGCCGGGACTAGCGTTAATGAGCAGTTCTTC. It translates to CASSFAGTSVNEQFF. The rearrangement uses TRBV7-9 and TRBJ2-1; 10 nucleotides agree with TRBD2. Germline V lookup: CDR1 SEHNR, CDR2 FQNEAQ (reference sequence). V lost 3 bases to trimming and J lost 7 bases; unmatched junction nucleotides: 6. The length of the CDR3 is 15 residues. The variable domain in full, with the rest retrieved from reference TRBV7-9 and TRBJ2-1, is DTGVSQNPRHKITKRGQNVTFRCDPISEHNRLYWYRQTLGQGPEFLTYFQNEAQLEKSRLLSDRFSAERPKGSFSTLEIQRTEQGDSAMYLCASSFAGTSVNEQFFGPGTRLTVL.

Here the CDR3 DNA reads TGTGCCATGCGGGGGGGCCCTATAGATACGCAGTATTTT. The encoded protein is CAMRGGPIDTQYF. This chain uses TRBV5-4 with TRBJ2-3; 9 bases are shared with TRBD2. The germline V gene has CDR1 SGHNT and CDR2 YYREEE (reference sequence). This CDR3 is built from 13 residues. The V segment lost 9 bases and the J segment 5 bases; nucleotides outside the gene matches: 7.

The CDR3 bases are TGTGCCAGCAGCCTACAGACCCGGGACAGAAGTGAAGCTTTCTTT. Amino acids: CASSLQTRDRSEAFF. The genes are TRBV11-2 and TRBJ1-1; TRBD1 agrees at 7 bases. The CDR3 has 15 amino acids. J gave up 7 bases and V 5 bases, and 13 bases lay outside the gene matches. The germline CDR1 and CDR2 sequences are SGHAT and FQNNGV. The full variable domain, in which reference TRBV11-2 and TRBJ1-1 provide the parts outside the CDR3, is EAGVAQSPRYKIIEKRQSVAFWCNPISGHATLYWYQQILGQGPKLLIQFQNNGVVDDSQLPKDRFSAERLKGVDSTLKIQPAKLEDSAVYLCASSLQTRDRSEAFFGQGTRLTVV.

V and J are TRBV30 and TRBJ1-2; 8 bases align to TRBD1. V was pared by 5 bases and J by 4 bases, with 6 bases of the junction left unmatched. The CDR3 runs 13 residues. Germline V gene data show CDR1 as GTSNPN and CDR2 as SVGIG (reference sequence). CDR3 residues: CAWEDRVGYGYTF. The CDR3, as DNA: TGTGCCTGGGAGGACAGGGTAGGCTATGGCTACACCTTC. Filled out from reference TRBV30 and TRBJ1-2, the complete variable domain reads SQTIHQWPATLVQPVGSPLSLECTVEGTSNPNLYWYRQAAGRGLQLLFYSVGIGQISSEVPQNLSASRPQDRQFILSSKKLLLSDSGFYLCAWEDRVGYGYTFGSGTRLTVV.

J is TRBJ1-6 and V is TRBV11-3, with D unresolved. The CDR3 totals 13 residues. V gave up 0 bases and J gave up 10 bases, with 7 bases separating them. Germline V gives CDR1 SGHNT, CDR2 YENEEA. In nucleotides, the CDR3 is TGTGCCAGCAGCTTAGATCAGGTCTCACCCCTCCACTTT. This gives the protein CASSLDQVSPLHF.